This TCR beta chain stems from a study of blood T cell repertoires in COVID-19. The overall study: There were acute and convalescent COVID-19 samples, and they came from the United States, Italy and Spain. Sample material is recorded as cDNA or gDNA derived from T cells, B-cell-depleted T cells, or PBMCs.

Per the authors' pipeline: Amplification with reference gene primers provided the estimates of nucleated cell counts. Using immunoSEQ multiplex PCR, the repertoire was profiled, and TCRdb retains in-frame clones only, with some absent. V and J calls and clone size are those listed in that table; D and trimming were worked out from the DNA. The data hold roughly 99,000 clones, with 89% observed a single time. Germline V gene lookup returns CDR1 SGHTA and CDR2 FQGNSA. The CDR3 is made up of 12 amino acids. Between the trimmed V and J ends, which lost 6 bases and 12 bases, there was a span of 12 bases. The chain has TRBV7-2 and TRBJ1-6; no clear D gene. The TCR originated in a man between 40 and 49 years old with active or convalescent COVID-19. The specimen was peripheral blood. The CDR3, as DNA: TGTGCCAGCAGTCTAGGTAGCTTACCCCTCCACTTT. This encodes CASSLGSLPLHF. Based on the CDR3 plus reference TRBV7-2 and TRBJ1-6, the full variable domain is GAGVSQSPSNKVTEKGKDVELRCDPISGHTALYWYRQSLGQGLEFLIYFQGNSAPDKSGLPSDRFSAERTGGSVSTLTIQRTQQEDSAVYLCASSLGSLPLHFGNGTRLTVT.